This T cell receptor (beta chain) was sequenced in a study of blood T cell repertoires in COVID-19. For the study at large: Acute and convalescent COVID-19 specimens originated in the United States, Italy and Spain. T cells, B-cell-depleted T cells, or PBMCs supplied cDNA or gDNA.

In the source study's methods: Reference gene primer amplification gave estimated nucleated cell counts. TCRdb's table, derived via immunoSEQ multiplex PCR, lists solely in-frame clones and lacks some. The V and J calls and the clone size are those of that table, but D and trimming were determined from the DNA. The data hold 35,000 to 45,000 clones, with about 70% observed a single time. This clone was counted a few times. Per germline, CDR1 SNHLY and CDR2 FYNNEI. The V end lost 7 bases, the J end lost 1 base, and 11 bases lay between the germline ends. CDR3 size: 14 residues. The sequenced sample consisted of peripheral blood. The rearrangement uses TRBV2 and TRBJ1-5; D unresolved. This TCR derives from a man at least 80 years old with acute or convalescent COVID-19. The CDR3: CASNLAVSNQPQHF. The CDR3 DNA sequence: TGTGCCAGCAATCTGGCGGTGAGCAATCAGCCCCAGCATTTT.